This entry features one T cell receptor (beta chain) sequence. What it recognizes is unknown. The same CDR3 is also encoded by other DNA sequences in this sample. Positive CCR7 selection of CD45RO-negative cells yielded the naive CD8 cells, and terminally differentiated effector memory CD45RA+ cells were excluded. This record comes from a study of shared clonotypes between healthy human individuals. Overall study results and limits: Generation probabilities of non-shared clonotypes were lower (relative to those shared by all four donors). Expectations were that clonotype sharing among donors would be affected by sequencing depth.

CDR1 and CDR2 from the germline V gene are MNHEY and SMNVEV (reference sequence). The CDR3 extends over 14 amino acids. Trimming took 4 bases from V and 6 from J; bases not matched to a gene: 7. Genomic DNA per cell subset filled all wells of several immunoSEQ plates. Data came from immunoSEQ multiplex PCR; TCRdb stores just in-frame clones and leaves some out. The sample shows 1.5 million to 2.5 million clones, 85% to 95% of them seen only once. The sequenced sample was naive CD8+ T cells sorted from blood. The genes are TRBV27 and TRBJ1-2; 8 positions agree with TRBD1. The TCR sequence derives from a man younger than 35 in good health. This CDR3 is CASSSDRDRNGYTF. The DNA for the CDR3 is TGTGCCAGCAGTTCGGACAGGGATCGAAATGGCTACACCTTC.